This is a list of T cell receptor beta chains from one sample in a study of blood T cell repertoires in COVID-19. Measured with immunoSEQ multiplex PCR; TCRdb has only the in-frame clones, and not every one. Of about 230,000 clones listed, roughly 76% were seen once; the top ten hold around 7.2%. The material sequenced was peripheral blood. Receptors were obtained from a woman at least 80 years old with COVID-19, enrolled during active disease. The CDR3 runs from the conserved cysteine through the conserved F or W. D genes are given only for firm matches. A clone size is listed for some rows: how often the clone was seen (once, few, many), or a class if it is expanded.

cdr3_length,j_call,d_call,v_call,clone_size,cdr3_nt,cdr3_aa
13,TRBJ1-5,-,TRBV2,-,TGTGCCAGCGACAAGGTGGTCAATCAGCCCCAGCATTTT,CASDKVVNQPQHF
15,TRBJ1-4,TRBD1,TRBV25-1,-,TGTGCCAGCAGTGGAAAACAGGGGATCAGTGAAAAACTGTTTTTT,CASSGKQGISEKLFF
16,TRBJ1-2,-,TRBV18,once,TGTGCCAGCTCACCTTATCTGGAGGGTTCCAACTATGGCTACACCTTC,CASSPYLEGSNYGYTF
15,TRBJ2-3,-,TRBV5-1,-,TGCGCCAGCAGCTTGGCCCTCTCTAGCACAGATACGCAGTATTTT,CASSLALSSTDTQYF
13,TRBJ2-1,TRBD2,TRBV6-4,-,TGTGCCAGCAGCGACGGGGGGAGGGATGAGCAGTTCTTC,CASSDGGRDEQFF
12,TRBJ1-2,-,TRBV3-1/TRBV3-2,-,TGTGCCAGCAGCCAAGTTGAGGGTGGCTACACCTTC,CASSQVEGGYTF
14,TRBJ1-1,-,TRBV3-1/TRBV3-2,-,TGTGCCAGCAGCCAAGGAGTCCTGAACACTGAAGCTTTCTTT,CASSQGVLNTEAFF
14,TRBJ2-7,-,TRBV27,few,TGTGCCAGCAGGAGGGGTCTAGCGACTTACGAGCAGTACTTC,CASRRGLATYEQYF
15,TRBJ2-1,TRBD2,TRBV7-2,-,TGTGCCAGCAGCTTAGGGGGCGGGAGAGTCGATGAGCAGTTCTTC,CASSLGGGRVDEQFF
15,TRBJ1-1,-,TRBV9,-,TGTGCCAGCAGCGTAGGGGGGCTTGGGAACACTGAAGCTTTCTTT,CASSVGGLGNTEAFF
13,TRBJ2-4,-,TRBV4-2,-,TGTGCCAGCAGCCAAGAGGGGCTAAACATTCAGTACTTC,CASSQEGLNIQYF
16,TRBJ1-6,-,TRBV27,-,TGTGCCAGCAGTTGGGGGGTTAGCTCCTATAATTCACCCCTCCACTTT,CASSWGVSSYNSPLHF
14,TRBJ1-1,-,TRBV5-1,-,TGCGCCAGCAGCTTATTAACAGGGAACACTGAAGCTTTCTTT,CASSLLTGNTEAFF
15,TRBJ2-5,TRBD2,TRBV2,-,TGTGCCAGCAGTGATGGCGGGGGGCCCCAAGAGACCCAGTACTTC,CASSDGGGPQETQYF
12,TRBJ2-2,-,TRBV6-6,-,TGTGCCAGCAGTCCAAACACCGGGGAGCTGTTTTTT,CASSPNTGELFF
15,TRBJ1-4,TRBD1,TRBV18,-,TGTGCCAGCTCACCAGAAACAGGGGGCGTTGAAAAACTGTTTTTT,CASSPETGGVEKLFF
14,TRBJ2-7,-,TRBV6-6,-,TGTGCCAGCAGTTACTCGGGGAGGACCTACGAGCAGTACTTC,CASSYSGRTYEQYF
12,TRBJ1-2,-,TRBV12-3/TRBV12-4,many,TGTGCCAGCAGGGGGCCAGACTATGGCTACACCTTC,CASRGPDYGYTF
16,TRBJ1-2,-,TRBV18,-,TGTGCCAGCTCACCTAACGCAGAGATTAACTATGGAGGCTACACCTTC,CASSPNAEINYGGYTF
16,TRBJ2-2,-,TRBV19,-,TGTGCCAGTAGTCCCTCCGGACAGCTGAACACCGGGGAGCTGTTTTTT,CASSPSGQLNTGELFF
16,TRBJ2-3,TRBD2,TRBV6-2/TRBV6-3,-,TGTGCCAGCAGTTACCCCCCCGGACTAGCGACAGATACGCAGTATTTT,CASSYPPGLATDTQYF
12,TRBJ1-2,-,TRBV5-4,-,TGTGCCAGCAGCTTGTCAGGGGTTGGCTACACCTTC,CASSLSGVGYTF
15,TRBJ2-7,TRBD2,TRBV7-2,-,TGTGCCAGCAGCTTAAGAAGCGGGAGGGACTACGAGCAGTACTTC,CASSLRSGRDYEQYF
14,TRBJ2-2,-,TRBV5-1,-,TGCGCCAGCAGGGGGCTTCTTAACACCGGGGAGCTGTTTTTT,CASRGLLNTGELFF
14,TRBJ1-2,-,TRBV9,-,TGTGCCAGCAATAAAGGGGAGGTTAACTATGGCTACACCTTC,CASNKGEVNYGYTF
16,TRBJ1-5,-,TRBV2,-,TGTGCCAGCAGACGGTGGGGGGGGACTAGCAATCAGCCCCAGCATTTT,CASRRWGGTSNQPQHF
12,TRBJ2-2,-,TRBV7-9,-,TGTGCCAGCAGCCGGGACACCGGGGAGCTGTTTTTT,CASSRDTGELFF
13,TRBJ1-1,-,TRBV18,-,TGTGCCAGCTCCTTTGGGGGGGATATTGAAGCTTTCTTT,CASSFGGDIEAFF
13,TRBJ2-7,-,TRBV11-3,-,TGTGCCAGCAGCCCTAGGGAGGGGGGAGAGCAGTACTTC,CASSPREGGEQYF
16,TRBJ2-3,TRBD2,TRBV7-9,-,TGTGCCAGCAGCTTAGTCCCTAGCGGGAGGGCCGATACGCAGTATTTT,CASSLVPSGRADTQYF
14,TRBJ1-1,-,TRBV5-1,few,TGCGCCAGCAGCCTCCCGACAGGGAACACTGAAGCTTTCTTT,CASSLPTGNTEAFF
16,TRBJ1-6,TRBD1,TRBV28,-,TGTGCCAGCAGTTTACTCGGACAGGGTAATGGATCACCCCTCCACTTT,CASSLLGQGNGSPLHF
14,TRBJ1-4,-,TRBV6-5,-,TGTGCCAGCAGTCCCAGGGGTGCGAGTGAAAAACTGTTTTTT,CASSPRGASEKLFF
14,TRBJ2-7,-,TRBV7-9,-,TGTGCCAGCAGATGGGGTCAGGGGTCCTACGAGCAGTACTTC,CASRWGQGSYEQYF
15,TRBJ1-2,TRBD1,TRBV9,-,TGTGCCAGCAGCTCCCAGGGGGCGACTAACTATGGCTACACCTTC,CASSSQGATNYGYTF
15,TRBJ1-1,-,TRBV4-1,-,TGCGCCAGCAGACTAGGGGGGGCGTCGAACACTGAAGCTTTCTTT,CASRLGGASNTEAFF
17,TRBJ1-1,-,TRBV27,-,TGTGCCAGCAGTGCTTTGATACGTCAGGGTAGGGCCACTGAAGCTTTCTTT,CASSALIRQGRATEAFF
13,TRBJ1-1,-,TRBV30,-,TGTGCCTGGTCTATGGGAGGGAACACTGAAGCTTTCTTT,CAWSMGGNTEAFF
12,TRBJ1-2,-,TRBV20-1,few,TGCAGTGCTAGTTCAGAAAACTATGGCTACACCTTC,CSASSENYGYTF
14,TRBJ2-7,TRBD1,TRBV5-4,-,TGTGCCAGCAGCGCAGACAGGGGGCTGTACGAGCAGTACTTC,CASSADRGLYEQYF
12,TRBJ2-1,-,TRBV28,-,TGTGCCAGCAAAGCGGATGGAGATGAGCAGTTCTTC,CASKADGDEQFF
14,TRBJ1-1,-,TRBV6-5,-,TGTGCCAGCAGGCTACAGGGATGGAACACTGAAGCTTTCTTT,CASRLQGWNTEAFF
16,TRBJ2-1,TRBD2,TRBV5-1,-,TGCGCCAACAGCTTGGCCGGGACTAGCGGCTACAATGAGCAGTTCTTC,CANSLAGTSGYNEQFF
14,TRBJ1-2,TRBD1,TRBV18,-,TGTGCCAGCTCCCCTCCGGACAGGCTATATGGCTACACCTTC,CASSPPDRLYGYTF
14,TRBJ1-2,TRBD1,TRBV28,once,TGTGCCAGCAGTTTATGGGGACAGGGAGATGGCTACACCTTC,CASSLWGQGDGYTF
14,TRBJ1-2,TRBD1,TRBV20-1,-,TGCAGTGCTAGTGGGACAGGGAACGACTATGGCTACACCTTC,CSASGTGNDYGYTF